The 11 T cell receptor beta chains in this list originate from one sample, sequenced in a study of regulatory T cells in long-lasting Graves disease. HTBI primers from iRepertoire and Arm-PCR of CDR3 regions yielded the TCR beta libraries. TCRdb re-analysed the multiplex PCR reads in MiXCR, keeping a single row per CDR3 protein. Of a few hundred thousand distinct CDR3 sequences in the sample, about 15% were seen once. Time point specified: newly diagnosed GD, antithyroid drugs for less than 3 months. PBMC RNA was the source of the TCR library. The sample also formed part of further work on T cells in Graves' hyperthyroidism and ophthalmopathy.

Source: peripheral blood mononuclear cells (PBMCs), taken at new diagnosis, from a patient treated with antithyroid drugs. The receptors were sampled from a woman between 35 and 50 years old with Graves disease.

This clonotype was found many times. This rearrangement joins TRBV12-3 or TRBV12-4 to TRBJ2-7, with D possibly being TRBD1 (7 bases). The V and J ends lost 8 bases and 6 bases respectively, with 17 bases between them. CDR3 length: 13 amino acids. CDR3 sequence reads: CASGLTGRPEQYF. The CDR3 DNA is TGTGCCAGCGGGCTGACAGGGAGGCCCGAGCAGTACTTC.

Many counts were recorded for this clonotype. This may be a read error, as it is one base from a much larger clone. The V and J genes are TRBV7-9 and TRBJ2-7; D is ambiguous. With 5 bases removed from V and 3 bases from J, the gap between germline ends came to 5 bases. CDR1 is SEHNR and CDR2 is FQNEAQ in the germline V gene (reference sequence). This CDR3 has 11 amino acids. In DNA, the CDR3 is TGTGCCAGCAGCACCTACTACGAGCAGTACTTC. Translated: CASSTYYEQYF.

This clonotype was counted at least ten times. This chain connects TRBV7-2 to TRBJ2-5; D unresolved. There are 17 residues in the CDR3. Looked up from germline, CDR1 is SGHTA and CDR2 is FQGNSA. Trimming took 5 bases from V and 1 from J, leaving 20 bases between them. Here the CDR3 reads CASSPRYGVAVQETQYF. The CDR3 bases are TGTGCCAGCAGCCCCCGGTATGGGGTCGCCGTCCAAGAGACCCAGTACTTC.

This clonotype was seen many times. This rearrangement joins TRBV30 to TRBJ2-1; no firm D call. Trimming took 0 bases from V and 7 from J, leaving 13 bases between them. The CDR3 is 14 amino acids. CDR1 and CDR2 from the germline V gene are GTSNPN and SVGIG (reference sequence). This CDR3 is CAWSVLVGRNEQFF. Written as DNA, the CDR3 is TGTGCCTGGAGTGTATTAGTGGGAAGGAATGAGCAGTTCTTC.

This clonotype has more than one count but fewer than ten. The chain couples TRBV28 to TRBJ2-6; 9 nucleotides match TRBD1. J was trimmed by 0 bases and V by 2 bases; bases with no gene match: 11. CDR1 and CDR2 from the germline V gene are MDHEN and SYDVKM. This CDR3 comprises 20 residues. This CDR3 reads CASSLMGQGPPTSGANVLTF. The CDR3 DNA is TGTGCCAGCAGTTTAATGGGACAGGGACCACCAACCTCTGGGGCCAACGTCCTGACTTTC.

This sequence joins TRBV11-3 and TRBJ2-3, with D uncertain. Looked up from germline, CDR1 is SGHNT and CDR2 is YENEEA. The CDR3 consists of 11 residues. The V end lost 2 bases, the J end lost 11 bases, and 8 bases lay between the germline ends. The CDR3 protein is CASSLTNRQYF. The CDR3 nucleotides are TGTGCCAGCAGCTTAACTAACAGGCAGTATTTT.

V is TRBV2 and J is TRBJ2-4, with a possible D match to TRBD1 (5 bases). Trimming left V 6 bases short and J 8 bases short, with 17 bases between. Germline assignment: CDR1 SNHLY and CDR2 FYNNEI. The length of the CDR3 is 14 residues. Here the CDR3 DNA reads TGTGCCAGCAGCGACGGCCAGGGCTTGGACATTCAGTACTTC. Its protein is CASSDGQGLDIQYF.

This clonotype was recorded at least ten times. This sequence joins TRBV6-1 and TRBJ2-1, with TRBD2 matching 12 bases. Per the germline V gene, CDR1 is MNHNS and CDR2 is SASEGT. The CDR3 is made up of 17 amino acids. Unmatched junction bases numbered 11, after V lost 4 bases and J lost 7 bases. The CDR3 sequence is CASSGGLAGGPQNEQFF. CDR3 nucleotides: TGTGCCAGCAGTGGCGGGCTAGCGGGAGGGCCGCAGAATGAGCAGTTCTTC.

The sample holds one count of this clonotype. The chain joins TRBV28 to TRBJ2-5; 9 positions match TRBD1. The CDR3 loop spans 15 amino acids. V lost 5 bases, J lost 5 bases, and 9 bases stayed unmatched. Germline CDR1 MDHEN, CDR2 SYDVKM. The CDR3, as DNA: TGTGCCAGCAGTCCGGACAGGGGACTTCTCGAGACCCAGTACTTC. Amino acid sequence: CASSPDRGLLETQYF.

This clonotype was detected ten times or more. The V and J genes are TRBV12-3 or TRBV12-4 and TRBJ1-2; 8 positions match TRBD1. V was clipped by 4 bases and J by 4 bases; unmatched bases: 11. This CDR3 spans 16 amino acids. The CDR3 reads CASSYGDRRLGYGYTF. DNA of the CDR3: TGTGCCAGCAGTTACGGGGACAGGCGGCTGGGCTATGGCTACACCTTC.

The gene calls are TRBV5-5 and TRBJ1-2; no firm D call. V was shortened by 6 bases and J by 0 bases, with 12 bases between the two germline ends. CDR1 and CDR2 (germline): SGHKS, YYEKEE (reference sequence). CDR3 length: 14 residues. This CDR3 is CASTPSVANYGYTF. In nucleotides, the CDR3 is TGTGCCAGCACCCCATCAGTAGCTAACTATGGCTACACCTTC.